Listed here are 7 T cell receptor beta chains from one sample, sequenced in a study of siplizumab effects on memory and regulatory T cells. Sequenced by immunoSEQ multiplex PCR; TCRdb stores in-frame clones only, minus some. This table holds around 100,000 clones, about 91% found once. Sequencing was performed on CD4+ T cells sorted from blood. The receptors shown here come from a human donor in good health. Some clones in this sample may be carry-over from other donors' samples.

The chain couples TRBV11-2 to TRBJ2-3; TRBD2 matches 7 bases. The V gene end was trimmed by 5 bases and the J gene end by 11 bases; junction bases not matched to a gene: 7. Germline CDR1 is SGHAT and CDR2 is FQNNGV. The CDR3 length is 12 residues. The CDR3 is CASSQPGRKQYF. As DNA, the CDR3 is TGTGCCAGCAGCCAACCCGGGAGGAAGCAGTATTTT.

This clone showed up just once. The V and J genes are TRBV10-2 and TRBJ1-5; D is ambiguous. The CDR3 spans 17 residues. Trimming took 0 bases from V and 4 from J, leaving 16 bases between them. CDR1 WSHSY and CDR2 SAAADI come from the germline V gene. Here the CDR3 reads CASSESYATGGNQPQHF. In DNA form, the CDR3 reads TGCGCCAGCAGTGAGTCTTACGCGACCGGTGGTAATCAGCCCCAGCATTTT.

The CDR3 DNA follows: TGTGCCAGTAGTGTACCGGACCTGGCGGCCAAAAACATTCAGTACTTC. As protein: CASSVPDLAAKNIQYF. V gene TRBV19 combines with J gene TRBJ2-4; D is uncertain. CDR1 LNHDA and CDR2 SQIVND come from the germline V gene (reference sequence). CDR3 length equals 16 residues. V lost 5 bases, J lost 1 base, and 15 bases lay in between.

This chain joins TRBV23-1 and TRBJ1-3; D possibly corresponds to TRBD1 (5 bases). TRBV23-1 is an ORF; its function is uncertain. Trimming removed 2 bases at V and 2 bases at J, with 25 bases between. The CDR3 totals 20 residues. Here the CDR3 DNA reads TGCGCCAGCAGTCAACCGAGTCCGGGACCCAACTTAACGACTGGAAACACCATATATTTT. Its protein is CASSQPSPGPNLTTGNTIYF.

The chain links TRBV30 to TRBJ2-1; 8 positions agree with TRBD2. V shed 2 bases, J shed 6 bases, and the junction held 12 bases outside the gene matches. The CDR3 covers 16 residues. Looked up from germline, CDR1 is GTSNPN and CDR2 is SVGIG (reference sequence). The CDR3 loop reads CAWSSRTGTSINEQFF. In DNA form, the CDR3 reads TGTGCCTGGAGTAGCCGAACCGGGACTAGTATCAATGAGCAGTTCTTC.

The rearrangement uses TRBV9 and TRBJ1-1; D is uncertain. The CDR3 runs to 14 residues. Trimming removed 0 bases at V and 0 bases at J, with 6 bases between. Germline V CDR1 and CDR2: SGDLS, YYNGEE. CDR3 region: CASSVGGMNTEAFF. The CDR3 DNA is TGTGCCAGCAGCGTAGGAGGGATGAACACTGAAGCTTTCTTT.

The chain combines TRBV6-4 with TRBJ2-3; 13 bases map to TRBD2. Germline CDR1 reads MRHNA; CDR2 reads SNTAGT. V gave up 3 bases and J gave up 7 bases; unmatched junction bases: 4. CDR3 size: 15 residues. The DNA for the CDR3 is TGTGCCAGCAGTGAACTAGCGGGAGGGCCGTATACGCAGTATTTT. Amino acids: CASSELAGGPYTQYF.